The 10 T cell receptor beta chains in this list originate from one sample, sequenced in a study of T cell repertoires in cytomegalovirus infection. TCRdb itself ran the reads through MiXCR, one entry per CDR3 protein. The sample has about 770,000 distinct CDR3 sequences, about 29% seen once. These receptors have no identified antigens. Source: cultured CD8+ T cells from PBMCs, taken from culture after CMV antigen stimulation. The source is a human donor in good health (CMV status not recorded). Some clones in this sample may be carry-over from other donors' samples.

V and J are TRBV2 and TRBJ2-1; tentatively, D is TRBD1 (6 bases). The CDR3 covers 17 residues. Germline V lookup: CDR1 SNHLY, CDR2 FYNNEI. V lost 2 bases, J lost 5 bases, and 19 bases lay in between. In DNA, the CDR3 is TGTGCCAGCAGTGAATCGGAAGGACAGCGCGTAAACAATGAGCAGTTCTTC. Its translation is CASSESEGQRVNNEQFF. The variable domain in full, with the rest retrieved from reference TRBV2 and TRBJ2-1, is EPEVTQTPSHQVTQMGQEVILRCVPISNHLYFYWYRQILGQKVEFLVSFYNNEISEKSEIFDDQFSVERPDGSNFTLKIRSTKLEDSAMYFCASSESEGQRVNNEQFFGPGTRLTVL.

This clonotype was observed a few times. V gene TRBV7-2 combines with J gene TRBJ2-3; possible D gene TRBD1, 5 bases. V was trimmed by 4 bases and J by 1 base, leaving 12 bases between them. CDR3 length equals 15 residues. Germline V gene data show CDR1 as SGHTA and CDR2 as FQGNSA. CDR3 DNA: TGTGCCAGCAGCTCACTTGGACACCGCACAGATACGCAGTATTTT. It is translated as CASSSLGHRTDTQYF.

In this sample, this clonotype turned up once. V and J are TRBV7-6 and TRBJ2-1, with 7 bases matching TRBD2. Germline V lookup: CDR1 SGHVS, CDR2 FNYEAQ. The CDR3 is made up of 15 amino acids. V lost 3 bases to trimming and J lost 5 bases; unmatched junction nucleotides: 7. The CDR3: CASSFERGVDNEQFF. In nucleotides, the CDR3 is TGTGCCAGCAGCTTTGAACGGGGGGTCGACAATGAGCAGTTCTTC.

In DNA, the CDR3 is TGTGCCAGCAGCCCAACAACCAGAGGCTACACCTTC. Protein product: CASSPTTRGYTF. The chain links TRBV7-1 to TRBJ1-2; D not certain. TRBV7-1 is an ORF, and what it does is uncertain. The CDR3 loop spans 12 amino acids. The ends were cut back, 5 bases at V and 8 bases at J, with 12 bases in the middle.

This chain uses TRBV5-1 with TRBJ2-1; the D gene could be TRBD1 or TRBD2 (6 bases each). V lost 0 bases, J lost 0 bases, and 10 bases lay in between. This CDR3 region has 16 residues. From germline, CDR1 is SGHRS and CDR2 YFSETQ. CDR3 DNA sequence: TGCGCCAGCAGCTTGGGGGGGGCGATCTCCTACAATGAGCAGTTCTTC. Translated: CASSLGGAISYNEQFF.

This clonotype was observed a handful of times. CDR3 loop: CSARGQRRNEQFF. The CDR3 DNA reads TGCAGTGCTAGAGGGCAAAGGAGGAATGAGCAGTTCTTC. The rearrangement links TRBV20-1 to TRBJ2-1; D is perhaps TRBD2 (5 bases). The V gene lost 1 base and the J gene lost 7 bases, with 11 bases spanning the gap. The germline V gene encodes CDR1 DFQATT and CDR2 SNEGSKA (reference sequence). The CDR3 is made up of 13 amino acids.

This clonotype was seen only a few times. This chain connects TRBV4-3 to TRBJ1-5, with 8 nucleotides matching TRBD1. V dropped 0 bases and J dropped 4; count of bases not matched to a gene: 2. The germline CDR1 and CDR2 sequences are LGHNA and YSLEER. This CDR3 contains 15 residues. Here the CDR3 DNA reads TGCGCCAGCAGCCAAGATGGGGACAGGAATCAGCCCCAGCATTTT. This sequence encodes CASSQDGDRNQPQHF.

The rearrangement links TRBV5-4 to TRBJ1-1, with D possibly being TRBD1 (6 bases). Trimming removed 4 bases at V and 0 bases at J, with 16 bases between. The CDR3 extends over 16 amino acids. Per the germline V gene, CDR1 is SGHNT and CDR2 is YYREEE (reference sequence). CDR3 protein: CASSQDRLDMNTEAFF. The CDR3 DNA sequence: TGTGCCAGCAGCCAAGACAGGTTGGACATGAACACTGAAGCTTTCTTT.

The chain uses TRBV11-3 and TRBJ2-1, with D perhaps matching TRBD1 (6 bases). Trimming removed 2 bases at V and 2 bases at J, with 10 bases between. The CDR3 runs 15 residues. Germline-derived CDR1 and CDR2 are SGHNT and YENEEA. The CDR3: CASSLTQGTYNEQFF. CDR3 DNA: TGTGCCAGCAGCTTAACGCAGGGGACCTACAATGAGCAGTTCTTC.

CDR3 coding DNA: TGTGCCAGTGTAGCGGGGAGGTTTAGCGACGAGCAGTACTTC. Encoded protein: CASVAGRFSDEQYF. The chain joins TRBV27 to TRBJ2-7, with TRBD2 matching over 8 bases. The germline V gene encodes CDR1 MNHEY and CDR2 SMNVEV (reference sequence). V shed 9 bases, J shed 5 bases, and the junction held 12 bases outside the gene matches. This CDR3 has 14 amino acids.